These 25 T cell receptor beta chains share one sample of origin, sequenced in a study of cytomegalovirus exposure and HLA in healthy donors. With 60 Vbeta and 13 Jbeta primers, the PCR was carried out. TCRdb's copy holds only in-frame clones and misses some; the assay was immunoSEQ multiplex PCR. The sample lists about 160,000 clones, 75% to 85% seen once, with roughly 6.5% in the top ten. Sequencing was done on a sample of PBMCs. These receptors all stem from a man in his forties or fifties in good health and CMV-seropositive.

The gene calls are TRBV18 and TRBJ2-7, with 10 bases fitting TRBD1. This CDR3 contains 15 residues. V was pared by 3 bases and J by 0 bases, with 2 bases of the junction left unmatched. CDR1 is KGHSH and CDR2 is LQKENI in the germline V gene. CDR3 protein: CASSPGTGDSYEQYF. The CDR3 bases are TGTGCCAGCTCACCCGGGACAGGGGACTCCTACGAGCAGTACTTC.

The J gene is TRBJ2-7, the V gene TRBV30, with 7 bases lining up with TRBD2. CDR3 length: 18 residues. Germline CDR1 and CDR2: GTSNPN and SVGIG (reference sequence). V trimming: 1 base; J trimming: 2 bases; junction bases outside the gene matches: 17. CDR3 region: CAWSATRGEGTSTYEQYF. The CDR3 DNA is TGTGCCTGGAGTGCTACCCGAGGGGAGGGAACGTCCACCTACGAGCAGTACTTC.

The chain couples TRBV27 to TRBJ1-1, with no clear D. The CDR3 has 14 amino acids. The germline CDR1 and CDR2 sequences are MNHEY and SMNVEV (reference sequence). Trimming removed 3 bases from V and 1 base from J, with 9 bases in between. The CDR3 sequence is CASSFGGGNTEAFF. The CDR3 bases are TGTGCCAGCAGTTTCGGAGGCGGGAACACTGAAGCTTTCTTT.

The chain uses TRBV2 and TRBJ2-5; 10 nucleotides line up with TRBD2. V was pared by 9 bases and J by 4 bases, with 8 bases of the junction left unmatched. Germline lookup yields CDR1 SNHLY and CDR2 FYNNEI. The CDR3 runs to 14 residues. The CDR3 region is CASTGLAAAETQYF. As DNA, the CDR3 is TGTGCCAGTACTGGACTAGCGGCGGCAGAGACCCAGTACTTC.

The chain couples TRBV7-9 to TRBJ2-5; the D gene is possibly TRBD2 (6 bases). Germline lookup yields CDR1 SEHNR and CDR2 FQNEAQ (reference sequence). This CDR3 spans 14 amino acids. V lost 5 bases, J lost 5 bases, and 15 bases lay in between. The DNA of the CDR3 is TGTGCCAGCAGCCCGGGACTTCACGCGGAGACCCAGTACTTC. Translated, it gives CASSPGLHAETQYF. Full variable domain (outside the CDR3, taken from reference TRBV7-9 and TRBJ2-5): DTGVSQNPRHKITKRGQNVTFRCDPISEHNRLYWYRQTLGQGPEFLTYFQNEAQLEKSRLLSDRFSAERPKGSFSTLEIQRTEQGDSAMYLCASSPGLHAETQYFGPGTRLLVL.

The chain recombines TRBV5-1 with TRBJ2-2; 8 bases fit TRBD1. Germline V gene data show CDR1 as SGHRS and CDR2 as YFSETQ. This CDR3 has 14 amino acids. Unmatched junction bases numbered 6, after V lost 6 bases and J lost 5 bases. CDR3 nucleotides: TGCGCCAGCATCAACACAGGGGGAACCGGGGAGCTGTTTTTT. Translation: CASINTGGTGELFF.

This clone was picked up a small number of times. The chain combines TRBV7-9 with TRBJ2-7, with 8 bases identical to TRBD2. Germline lookup yields CDR1 SEHNR and CDR2 FQNEAQ (reference sequence). The V and J ends lost 1 base and 4 bases, in that order; junction bases with no gene match: 6. This CDR3 comprises 15 residues. Here the CDR3 DNA reads TGTGCCAGCAGCTTAGACGCGGGGGGTGCGTACGAGCAGTACTTC. It is translated as CASSLDAGGAYEQYF.

This chain uses TRBV29-1 with TRBJ2-7; D possibly corresponds to TRBD1 (6 bases). V was pared by 3 bases and J by 4 bases, with 13 bases between. Germline V gene lookup returns CDR1 SQVTM and CDR2 ANQGSEA. This CDR3 comprises 13 residues. The chain's CDR3 is CSVERTGSYEQYF. Here the CDR3 DNA reads TGCAGCGTTGAGCGAACAGGGTCATACGAGCAGTACTTC.

The J gene is TRBJ2-7, the V gene TRBV5-1; 9 nucleotides match TRBD1. V trimming: 3 bases; J trimming: 2 bases; junction bases outside the gene matches: 3. CDR3 size: 14 residues. Germline V gives CDR1 SGHRS, CDR2 YFSETQ. The CDR3 loop reads CASSSGTGPYEQYV. The CDR3 DNA reads TGCGCCAGCAGCTCCGGGACAGGGCCCTACGAGCAGTACGTC.

This clone has only a few counts. J is TRBJ2-5 and V is TRBV5-6; TRBD1 agrees at 11 bases. J lost 5 bases, V lost 4 bases, and 10 bases had no gene match. This CDR3 region has 16 residues. The germline CDR1 and CDR2 sequences are SGHDT and YYEEEE. CDR3 amino acids: CASSPWTGGFQETQYF. The CDR3 nucleotides are TGTGCCAGCAGCCCGTGGACAGGGGGCTTTCAGGAGACCCAGTACTTC.

For the CDR3, the DNA is TGTGCCAGCAGCTGGAGGCATGAGCAGTTCTTC. Translated, it gives CASSWRHEQFF. The V gene is TRBV7-2, the J gene TRBJ2-1; maybe TRBD2 (5 bases). Trimming took 4 bases from V and 8 from J, leaving 6 bases between them. The germline CDR1 and CDR2 sequences are SGHTA and FQGNSA. CDR3 size: 11 residues.

The chain employs TRBV28 and TRBJ2-7; 11 bases are shared with TRBD1. The CDR3 spans 16 residues. Germline CDR1 reads MDHEN; CDR2 reads SYDVKM. Germline trimming cut 5 bases from V and 5 bases from J; bases unmatched to any gene: 11. The CDR3 protein is CASSLTGTGGTHEQYF. CDR3 bases: TGTGCCAGCAGTCTCACCGGGACAGGGGGGACCCACGAGCAGTACTTC.

The J gene is TRBJ1-3, the V gene TRBV2, with 8 bases aligning to TRBD1. With V trimmed by 6 bases and J by 4 bases, 11 bases remained unmatched. Germline V gene lookup returns CDR1 SNHLY and CDR2 FYNNEI. There are 16 residues in the CDR3. The CDR3 here is CASRPPRGLKGNTIYF. CDR3 in DNA: TGTGCCAGCAGGCCCCCCAGGGGGCTAAAAGGAAACACCATATATTTT.

The rearrangement uses TRBV7-2 and TRBJ1-2; D unclear. There are 13 residues in the CDR3. The V and J ends lost 5 bases and 8 bases respectively, with 15 bases between them. In germline, CDR1 is SGHTA, CDR2 FQGNSA. The CDR3 sequence: CASSGIFHLGYTF. DNA of the CDR3: TGTGCCAGCAGCGGCATCTTTCACCTCGGCTACACCTTC. Full variable domain (missing parts from reference TRBV7-2 and TRBJ1-2): GAGVSQSPSNKVTEKGKDVELRCDPISGHTALYWYRQSLGQGLEFLIYFQGNSAPDKSGLPSDRFSAERTGGSVSTLTIQRTQQEDSAVYLCASSGIFHLGYTFGSGTRLTVV.

The chain couples TRBV30 to TRBJ2-5, with 9 positions matching TRBD2. Germline V CDR1 and CDR2: GTSNPN, SVGIG (reference sequence). This CDR3 has 13 residues. V lost 4 bases to trimming and J lost 5 bases; unmatched junction nucleotides: 5. CDR3 bases: TGTGCCTGGAATGGCGGGAGGGAGGAGACCCAGTACTTC. It translates to CAWNGGREETQYF.

Of note for this clone: The same CDR3 arises from other DNA sequences in this sample as well. The rearrangement joins TRBV27 to TRBJ1-1; tentatively, D is TRBD1 (5 bases). The CDR3 runs 14 residues. Trimming took off 2 bases at V and 0 bases at J, with 7 bases between the two ends. Germline-derived CDR1 and CDR2 are MNHEY and SMNVEV (reference sequence). The CDR3, as DNA: TGTGCCAGCAGTTTAAAGGGGCTGAACACTGAAGCTTTCTTT. It yields the protein CASSLKGLNTEAFF.

This clone was found once. The chain employs TRBV21-1 and TRBJ2-7; the table assigns TRBD2, which was not confirmed against the DNA. TRBV21-1 corresponds to a pseudogene. The CDR3 length is 17 residues. CDR3 amino acids: CASSKNGGTTKHYEQYV. The CDR3 DNA is TGTGCCAGCAGCAAGAACGGAGGGACTACTAAACACTACGAGCAGTACGTC.

The chain uses TRBV19 and TRBJ2-3, with 7 bases identical to TRBD1. This CDR3 spans 18 amino acids. J was trimmed by 2 bases and V by 6 bases; bases with no gene match: 17. In germline, CDR1 is LNHDA, CDR2 SQIVND (reference sequence). This chain's CDR3 is CASSLIGGTGAPTDTQYF. CDR3 bases: TGTGCCAGTAGCCTCATTGGAGGAACAGGGGCCCCCACAGATACGCAGTATTTT.

The CDR3 DNA reads as TGTGCCAGCAGCTTGCTAGCGGGAGGGTGGCAGTTCTTC. It is translated as CASSLLAGGWQFF. The chain couples TRBV11-3 to TRBJ2-1, with 12 bases that match TRBD2. Germline-derived CDR1 and CDR2 are SGHNT and YENEEA. Trimming removed 3 bases from V and 12 bases from J; junction bases left unmatched: 3. CDR3 length: 13 amino acids.

V is TRBV19 and J is TRBJ2-2, with D maybe TRBD2 (6 bases). The germline V and J ends were trimmed by 6 bases and 5 bases, with 19 bases remaining between them. From germline, CDR1 is LNHDA and CDR2 SQIVND (reference sequence). The length of the CDR3 is 16 residues. CDR3 nucleotide sequence: TGTGCCAGTAGCCCTCCGAGGCCCCGGGGGACCGGGGAGCTGTTTTTT. Amino acid sequence: CASSPPRPRGTGELFF.

Only one count was recorded for this clone. The chain uses TRBV7-6 and TRBJ2-5, with TRBD2 identical over 7 bases. The CDR3 is made up of 14 amino acids. Germline V gene lookup returns CDR1 SGHVS and CDR2 FNYEAQ. The V and J ends lost 5 bases and 4 bases, in that order; junction bases with no gene match: 7. This CDR3 is CASSRLAARETQYF. In DNA form, the CDR3 reads TGTGCCAGCAGCCGTCTAGCGGCCCGAGAGACCCAGTACTTC.

This clone was seen a handful of times. The rearrangement uses TRBV5-1 and TRBJ2-7; tentative D call: TRBD1 (6 bases). CDR3 length equals 14 residues. V was pared by 4 bases and J by 2 bases, with 13 bases between. CDR1 and CDR2 from the germline V gene are SGHRS and YFSETQ. In nucleotides, the CDR3 is TGCGCCAGCAGCCTCCCAGACAGGCCCTACGAGCAGTACTTC. It encodes CASSLPDRPYEQYF.

V gene TRBV7-3 combines with J gene TRBJ2-1, with D possibly matching TRBD1 (6 bases). Germline values: CDR1 SGHTA, CDR2 FQGTGA. The germline V and J ends were trimmed by 4 bases and 7 bases, with 20 bases remaining between them. The CDR3 loop spans 16 amino acids. This CDR3 is CASSSHRVPPLNEQFF. CDR3 nucleotides: TGTGCCAGCAGCTCCCACAGGGTTCCTCCTTTGAATGAGCAGTTCTTC.

The chain is built from TRBV4-1 and TRBJ1-1; TRBD1 aligns across 7 bases. Unmatched junction bases numbered 7, after V lost 3 bases and J lost 3 bases. The germline V gene encodes CDR1 MGHRA and CDR2 YSYEKL. There are 15 residues in the CDR3. CDR3 in DNA: TGCGCCAGCAGCCACACAGGGGCTGGGGACACTGAAGCTTTCTTT. It is translated as CASSHTGAGDTEAFF.

The gene calls are TRBV7-2 and TRBJ1-2; 7 nucleotides match TRBD1. The CDR3 is made up of 14 amino acids. Germline V CDR1 and CDR2: SGHTA, FQGNSA. V lost 1 base and J lost 3; bases outside the gene matches: 2. DNA of the CDR3: TGTGCCAGCAGCTTAGGGCAGGGGGACTATGGCTACACCTTC. This codes for CASSLGQGDYGYTF.